This is a list of T cell receptor beta chains from one sample in a study of vaccination and CD4 T cells after COVID-19. The antigens these receptors bind are not known. TCRdb redid the calling of the PCR reads with MiXCR, one entry per CDR3 protein. In the table there are 16,000 or so distinct CDR3 sequences, about 50% of which are singletons. Sample: CD4+ T cells from blood, cultured in vitro, taken before SARS-CoV-2 vaccination. These receptors all come from a human donor who had recovered from COVID-19. Each CDR3 is given with its conserved first and last residue. Fields, in order: V gene, J gene, CDR3 protein.

V: TRBV19
J: TRBJ2-5
CDR3: CASSNLWTQYF

V: TRBV12-3/TRBV12-4
J: TRBJ1-5
CDR3: CASRHDRTYQHF

V: TRBV27
J: TRBJ2-3
CDR3: CASSREYGGTSGSDTQYF

V: TRBV19
J: TRBJ2-3
CDR3: CASSNRAGGFTDTQYF

V: TRBV5-4
J: TRBJ1-2
CDR3: CASSAPLQGEGYTF

V: TRBV10-3
J: TRBJ2-3
CDR3: CAISESADTQYF

V: TRBV2
J: TRBJ1-4
CDR3: CASSESPTGGEKLFF

V: TRBV29-1
J: TRBJ2-2
CDR3: CSVDSGRSRAGELFF

V: TRBV6-1
J: TRBJ2-1
CDR3: CASSLLAGTYNEQFF

V: TRBV25-1
J: TRBJ2-1
CDR3: CASSGPGADNEQFF

V: TRBV19
J: TRBJ1-1
CDR3: CASSIGLELNTEAFF

V: TRBV20-1
J: TRBJ2-1
CDR3: CSPHNLQTQFF

V: TRBV10-3
J: TRBJ2-3
CDR3: CAISAGGGPDTQYF

V: TRBV2
J: TRBJ2-3
CDR3: CASSDEGGGSDTQYF

V: TRBV20-1
J: TRBJ1-5
CDR3: CSASRGHGQNSNQPQHF

V: TRBV19
J: TRBJ2-7
CDR3: CASSALGQGSFYEQYF

V: TRBV19
J: TRBJ2-7
CDR3: CASSIRGDYEQYF

V: TRBV20-1
J: TRBJ2-7
CDR3: CSASSGLSHYEQYF

V: TRBV4-1
J: TRBJ1-4
CDR3: CASSQIRSEKLFF

V: TRBV4-2
J: TRBJ2-2
CDR3: CASSQEGRETGELFF

V: TRBV6-1
J: TRBJ2-3
CDR3: CASLRERDTQYF

V: TRBV5-1
J: TRBJ2-7
CDR3: CASSLGGTYSYEQYF

V: TRBV30
J: TRBJ2-7
CDR3: CAWSLRAGGTYEQYF

V: TRBV15
J: TRBJ1-1
CDR3: CATSVGGQGILAFF

V: TRBV7-3
J: TRBJ2-1
CDR3: CASSLLATTYNEQFF

V: TRBV19
J: TRBJ2-2
CDR3: CASTETGTVTGELFF

V: TRBV20-1
J: TRBJ2-2
CDR3: CSARSTGDPTGELFF

V: TRBV20-1
J: TRBJ1-5
CDR3: CSARDGGESQPQHF

V: TRBV7-2
J: TRBJ2-7
CDR3: CASNPGIGLYEQYF

V: TRBV4-3
J: TRBJ2-1
CDR3: CASSQDRLRGQFF

V: TRBV21-1
J: TRBJ2-7
CDR3: CASSPRTSGIPEQYF

V: TRBV18
J: TRBJ2-2
CDR3: CANSIGQHTGELFF

V: TRBV10-3
J: TRBJ2-5
CDR3: CAISESASGSVETQYF

V: TRBV14
J: TRBJ1-6
CDR3: CASSQGPGTGYSPLHF

V: TRBV10-2
J: TRBJ2-3
CDR3: CATHHSTDTQYF

V: TRBV7-8
J: TRBJ1-6
CDR3: CASSHDRDSPLHF

V: TRBV24-1
J: TRBJ2-3
CDR3: CATSDPSGRTDTQYF

V: TRBV19
J: TRBJ2-1
CDR3: CASRPGLAYNEQFF

V: TRBV5-1
J: TRBJ1-1
CDR3: CASSAAAGLRNTEAFF

V: TRBV2
J: TRBJ1-6
CDR3: CASSESRRGASPLHF

V: TRBV20-1
J: TRBJ2-5
CDR3: CSATQLDLRETQYF

V: TRBV9
J: TRBJ1-1
CDR3: CASSGDIPTPWPEAFF